The T cell receptor (beta chain) under discussion was sequenced for a study of a mutant IDH1 vaccine in newly diagnosed glioma (dated by TCRdb to the early 2020s). As for the study more broadly: Across visits V03 through V10, patients got a total of eight vaccinations, given in weeks 1, 3, 5, 7, 11, 15, 19 and 23. Longitudinal TCRB deep sequencing was performed for fewer than 30 treated patients wherever samples were available for exploratory analyses. Before enrollment, patients had received standard therapy of radiotherapy alone, temozolomide alone, or radiochemotherapy with temozolomide; most received the combination. Vaccination started 4-6 weeks after radiotherapy alone, or was given together with temozolomide cycles in the groups whose treatment included chemotherapy. Of the 25 to 35 patients who were treated, around 62% were male and around 38% were female, and the mean age was about 40 years. Peripheral blood samples were drawn at six visits, namely V03 (baseline), V05, V07, V10, V12 and V13.

What the study reported, not specific to this receptor: Changes in the top peripheral T cell clonotypes picked up by TCRB sequencing did not appear to be linked to pseudoprogression. The authors noted that analyses of patient blood samples could not be reproduced because of sample limitations. Selection of PBMC samples for TCRB deep sequencing was based on availability. Immune responses induced by the vaccine were seen in roughly 95% of patients across multiple MHC alleles.

Libraries were built with the immunoSEQ multiplex PCR assay. The hsTCRB Kit was used according to the manufacturer's protocol to amplify rearranged TCR beta chain sequences. TCRB libraries were sequenced on an Illumina MiSeq. Processing in the source paper ran as follows. The kit vendor's proprietary platform handled demultiplexing, trimming and gene mapping. In TCRdb, the immuneACCESS table is reduced to in-frame sequences with V and J assigned. These tables do not hold every clone; where another copy was compared, an unresolved V gene accounts for under half, and the others remain unexplained. V and J calls plus clone size are reproduced from that table; the DNA served to infer D and trimming. The sample records roughly 34,000 clones, approximately 80% of which are singletons. The leading ten clones occupy 9% to 14% of the sample. Looking up the germline V gene yields CDR1 SGHDN and CDR2 FVKESK. The cysteine opens and the phenylalanine closes a CDR3 of 15 amino acids. Kept here is only the CDR3 DNA, which spans 45 bases and is read in frame from base 1. The junction carries 15 bases between V and J, which are trimmed by 4 bases and 5 bases respectively.

The time point label of this sample denotes: week 5, during vaccination. Every vaccine dose consisted of 300 ug of a 20-mer mutant IDH1 peptide in Montanide, administered subcutaneously together with topical imiquimod. The donors had newly diagnosed IDH1-mutant astrocytomas of WHO grade 3 or 4 that showed loss of nuclear ATRX. The samples were drawn from NOA16, a multicentre, single-arm, open-label phase I trial in Germany that tested a mutant IDH1 peptide vaccine in humans for the first time. Genomic DNA for TCRB sequencing was isolated from EDTA blood with the DNeasy Blood and Tissue Kit. Of note for this clone: The target of this receptor is not known. No base quality information exists; no much larger clone differs at one position.

The chain is encoded by TRBV14 joined to TRBJ2-1; the D call is tentative, TRBD1 or TRBD2, as each matches 5 bases. The receptor's source is a man in his fifties with glioma. This specimen consisted of PBMCs, obtained from a glioma patient whose treatment included an IDH1 peptide vaccine. DNA sequence: TGTGCCAGCAGCCTTGGACTGACAGTGAACAATGAGCAGTTCTTC. Translated, this gives CASSLGLTVNNEQFF.